The clone carrying this T cell receptor beta chain was seen a single time. The CDR3 has 16 amino acids. The germline CDR1 and CDR2 sequences are MNHNS and SASEGT. Trimming pared 3 bases from V and 4 bases from J, leaving 18 bases between. The authors' processing: Amplification from reference gene primers served as the basis for estimated nucleated cell counts. Profiled with immunoSEQ multiplex PCR; TCRdb holds only in-frame clones, not every one. V and J calls and clone size are as listed in that table; D and trimming were resolved from the DNA. The table lists some 190,000 clones, 82% of them singletons. These data come from a study of blood T cell repertoires in COVID-19. Study-wide context: COVID-19 samples, acute and convalescent, were from the United States, Italy and Spain. PBMCs, B-cell-depleted T cells, or T cells were the source of the cDNA or gDNA that made up the material.

The clonotype originates from a woman of 80 years or more with active or convalescent COVID-19. The chain uses TRBV6-1 and TRBJ1-2; D call uncertain. Sequenced sample: peripheral blood. The CDR3 here is CASSEEAMVPSYGYTF. The CDR3 DNA reads TGTGCCAGCAGTGAGGAGGCAATGGTCCCTTCCTATGGCTACACCTTC.